This T cell receptor beta chain was identified during a study of blood T cell repertoires in COVID-19. Study at large: Acute and convalescent COVID-19 specimens originated in the United States, Italy and Spain. From T cells, B-cell-depleted T cells, or PBMCs came the material, which was cDNA or gDNA.

V gave up 6 bases and J gave up 7 bases, with 24 bases separating them. This CDR3 region has 16 residues. CDR1 and CDR2 (germline): MDHEN, SYDVKM. Original methodology: The authors estimated nucleated cell counts from reference gene primer amplification. Clones were sequenced by immunoSEQ multiplex PCR, and TCRdb holds only the in-frame ones, with some missing. Clonal size and the V and J genes are those of that table, whereas D and trimming came from the DNA. The sample yields 60,000 to 90,000 clones, approximately 79% seen once. The chain couples TRBV28 to TRBJ1-2; perhaps TRBD1 as D (5 bases). Sequenced: peripheral blood. The source of this sequence is a human donor with acute or convalescent COVID-19. The donor label of this sample is uncertain. CDR3 nucleotide sequence: TGTGCCAGCAGCTCCTGGGGCAGCCCCCAGGTAGGTGGCTACACCTTC. Translated, it gives CASSSWGSPQVGGYTF.